A selection of T cell receptor beta chains follows, all from one sample in a study of blood T cell repertoires in COVID-19. The protocol was immunoSEQ multiplex PCR, while the TCRdb copy is restricted to in-frame clones and leaves out a portion. This table holds 200,000 to 250,000 clones, about 88% found once. Sequencing used peripheral blood. Receptors originate from a woman aged 45-65 years with COVID-19, enrolled during active disease. Both conserved end residues are part of each CDR3. The order of the fields is D gene, V gene, clone size, J gene, CDR3 DNA, CDR3 protein. The D gene is left open where the match is weak. Clone size is shown for a subset of rows, as once, few, many or a class of expanded clone.

NA,TRBV10-3,NA,TRBJ2-7,TGTGCCATCAGTGTTCAACTCTCCTACGAGCAGTACTTC,CAISVQLSYEQYF
NA,TRBV24-1,NA,TRBJ2-7,TGTGCCACCACGCTCTATGGGGCCTCCTACGAGCAGTACTTC,CATTLYGASYEQYF
TRBD2,TRBV20-1,NA,TRBJ2-5,TGCGGGGTCCGGGGGGAAGAGACCCAGTACTTC,CGVRGEETQYF
NA,TRBV19,NA,TRBJ1-5,TGTGCCAGTAGTATCGGACGGGAGAATCAGCCCCAGCATTTT,CASSIGRENQPQHF
NA,TRBV19,few,TRBJ2-7,TGTGCCAGTAGTTTACCGGGACAACTCCTCTCCGAGCAGTACTTC,CASSLPGQLLSEQYF
NA,TRBV5-4,NA,TRBJ2-1,TGTGCCAGCAGCTTGTCAAGAGGGATCTCCTACAATGAGCAGTTCTTC,CASSLSRGISYNEQFF
NA,TRBV19,NA,TRBJ2-7,TGTGCCAGTAGTTGGCAGGGCCCGGGCGAGCAGTACTTC,CASSWQGPGEQYF
NA,TRBV14,few,TRBJ1-2,TGTGCCAGCAGCCCCCAGACAGTCAGCTATGGCTACACCTTC,CASSPQTVSYGYTF
TRBD2,TRBV4-2,NA,TRBJ2-3,TGTGCCAGCAGCCAATCCCACCCCCCAGGACTAGCGGGGGAGGCGCAGTATTTT,CASSQSHPPGLAGEAQYF
NA,TRBV6-1,NA,TRBJ1-5,TGTGCCAGCAGTGAGACCGCGGGAAGCAATCAGCCCCAGCATTTT,CASSETAGSNQPQHF